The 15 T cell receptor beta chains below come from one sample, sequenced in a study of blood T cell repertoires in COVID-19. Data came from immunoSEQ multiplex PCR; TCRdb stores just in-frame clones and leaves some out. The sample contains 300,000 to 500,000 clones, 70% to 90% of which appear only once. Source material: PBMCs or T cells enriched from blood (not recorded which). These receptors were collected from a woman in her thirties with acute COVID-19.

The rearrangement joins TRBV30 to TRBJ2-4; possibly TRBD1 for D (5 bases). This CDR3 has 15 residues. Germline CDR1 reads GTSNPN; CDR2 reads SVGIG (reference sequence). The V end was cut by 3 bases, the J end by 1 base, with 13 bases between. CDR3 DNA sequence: TGTGCCTGGAGCCAGATCAGGGTGGCCAAAAACATTCAGTACTTC. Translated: CAWSQIRVAKNIQYF.

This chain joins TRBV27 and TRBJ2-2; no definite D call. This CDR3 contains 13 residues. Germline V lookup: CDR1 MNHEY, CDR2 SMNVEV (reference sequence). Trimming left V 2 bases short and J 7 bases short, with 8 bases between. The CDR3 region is CASSLVGNGELFF. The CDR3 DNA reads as TGTGCCAGCAGTTTAGTTGGCAACGGGGAGCTGTTTTTT.

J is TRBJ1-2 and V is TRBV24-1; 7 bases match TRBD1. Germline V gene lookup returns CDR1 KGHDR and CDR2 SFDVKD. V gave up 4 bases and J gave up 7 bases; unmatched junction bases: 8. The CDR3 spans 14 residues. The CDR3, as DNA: TGTGCCACCAGTGACCGGGGGACAGTATCTGGCTACACCTTC. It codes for CATSDRGTVSGYTF.

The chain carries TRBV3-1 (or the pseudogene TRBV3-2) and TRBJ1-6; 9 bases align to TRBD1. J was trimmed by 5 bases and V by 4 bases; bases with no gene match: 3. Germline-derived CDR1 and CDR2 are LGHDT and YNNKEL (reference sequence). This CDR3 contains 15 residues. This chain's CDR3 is CASSRTGDNNSPLHF. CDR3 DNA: TGTGCCAGCAGCCGGACAGGGGATAATAATTCACCCCTCCACTTT.

The CDR3 here is CASILRGGGSGRNGELFF. In nucleotides, the CDR3 is TGTGCCAGTATTTTACGGGGTGGTGGGTCCGGGCGTAACGGGGAGCTGTTTTTT. The chain employs TRBV19 and TRBJ2-2, with D tentatively TRBD2 (5 bases). V shed 7 bases and J shed 7 bases, with 28 bases lying between them. Per the germline V gene, CDR1 is LNHDA and CDR2 is SQIVND (reference sequence). CDR3 length: 18 residues. Filled out from reference TRBV19 and TRBJ2-2, the complete variable domain reads DGGITQSPKYLFRKEGQNVTLSCEQNLNHDAMYWYRQDPGQGLRLIYYSQIVNDFQKGDIAEGYSVSREKKESFPLTVTSAQKNPTAFYLCASILRGGGSGRNGELFFGEGSRLTVL.

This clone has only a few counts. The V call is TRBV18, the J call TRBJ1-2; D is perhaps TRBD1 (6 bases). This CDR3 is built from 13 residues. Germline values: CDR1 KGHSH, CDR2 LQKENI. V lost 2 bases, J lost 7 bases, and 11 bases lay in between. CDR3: CASSPGAGAGYTF. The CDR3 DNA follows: TGTGCCAGCTCACCAGGGGCAGGGGCTGGCTACACCTTC.

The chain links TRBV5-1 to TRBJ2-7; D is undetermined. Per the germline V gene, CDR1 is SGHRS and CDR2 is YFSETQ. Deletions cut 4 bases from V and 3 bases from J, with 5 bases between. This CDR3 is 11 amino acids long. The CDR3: CASSQYYEQYF. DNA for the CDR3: TGCGCCAGCAGCCAGTACTACGAGCAGTACTTC.

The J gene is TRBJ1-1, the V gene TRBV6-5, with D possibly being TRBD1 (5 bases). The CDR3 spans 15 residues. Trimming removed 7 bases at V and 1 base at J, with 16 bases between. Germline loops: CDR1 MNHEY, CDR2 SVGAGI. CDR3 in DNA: TGTGCCAGCACCCCAGGTTGGACACAGAACACTGAAGCTTTCTTT. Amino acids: CASTPGWTQNTEAFF.

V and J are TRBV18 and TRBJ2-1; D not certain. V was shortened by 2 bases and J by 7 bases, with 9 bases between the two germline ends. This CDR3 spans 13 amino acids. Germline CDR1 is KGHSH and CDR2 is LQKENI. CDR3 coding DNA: TGTGCCAGCTCACCAGCAGGCGTTAATGAGCAGTTCTTC. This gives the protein CASSPAGVNEQFF.

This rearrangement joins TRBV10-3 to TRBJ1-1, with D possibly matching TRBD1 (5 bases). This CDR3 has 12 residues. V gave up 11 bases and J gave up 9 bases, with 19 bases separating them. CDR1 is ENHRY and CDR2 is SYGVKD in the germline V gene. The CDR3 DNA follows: TGTGCCGCCTCATCCGGGACTCCGAAAGCTTTCTTT. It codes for CAASSGTPKAFF.

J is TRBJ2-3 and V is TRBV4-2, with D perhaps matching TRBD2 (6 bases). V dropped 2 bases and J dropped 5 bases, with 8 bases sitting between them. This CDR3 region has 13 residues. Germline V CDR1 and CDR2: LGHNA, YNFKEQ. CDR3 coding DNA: TGTGCCAGCAGCCAACTTAGCGGAGATACGCAGTATTTT. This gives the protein CASSQLSGDTQYF.

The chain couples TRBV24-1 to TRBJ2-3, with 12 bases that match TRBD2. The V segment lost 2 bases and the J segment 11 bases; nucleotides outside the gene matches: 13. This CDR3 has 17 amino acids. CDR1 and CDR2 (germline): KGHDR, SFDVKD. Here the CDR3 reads CATSDWAAGLAGSRQYF. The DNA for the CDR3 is TGTGCCACCAGTGATTGGGCCGCCGGACTAGCGGGGAGTAGGCAGTATTTT.

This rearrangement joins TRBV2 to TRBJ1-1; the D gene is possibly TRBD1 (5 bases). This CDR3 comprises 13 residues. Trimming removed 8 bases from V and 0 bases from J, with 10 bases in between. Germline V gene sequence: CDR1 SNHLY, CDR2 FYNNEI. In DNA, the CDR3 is TGTGCCAGCTTGACAGAGGTGAACACTGAAGCTTTCTTT. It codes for CASLTEVNTEAFF.

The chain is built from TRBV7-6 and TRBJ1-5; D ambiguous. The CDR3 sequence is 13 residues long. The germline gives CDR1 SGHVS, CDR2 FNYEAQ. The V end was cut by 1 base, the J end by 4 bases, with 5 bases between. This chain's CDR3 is CASSLEENQPQHF. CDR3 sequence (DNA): TGTGCCAGCAGCTTAGAGGAGAATCAGCCCCAGCATTTT.

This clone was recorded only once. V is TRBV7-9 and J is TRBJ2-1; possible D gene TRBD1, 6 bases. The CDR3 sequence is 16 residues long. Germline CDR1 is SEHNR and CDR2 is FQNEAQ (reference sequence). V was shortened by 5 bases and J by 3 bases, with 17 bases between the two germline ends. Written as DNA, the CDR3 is TGTGCCAGCAGCCCCGCCGGGGACATGTACTACAATGAGCAGTTCTTC. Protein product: CASSPAGDMYYNEQFF.